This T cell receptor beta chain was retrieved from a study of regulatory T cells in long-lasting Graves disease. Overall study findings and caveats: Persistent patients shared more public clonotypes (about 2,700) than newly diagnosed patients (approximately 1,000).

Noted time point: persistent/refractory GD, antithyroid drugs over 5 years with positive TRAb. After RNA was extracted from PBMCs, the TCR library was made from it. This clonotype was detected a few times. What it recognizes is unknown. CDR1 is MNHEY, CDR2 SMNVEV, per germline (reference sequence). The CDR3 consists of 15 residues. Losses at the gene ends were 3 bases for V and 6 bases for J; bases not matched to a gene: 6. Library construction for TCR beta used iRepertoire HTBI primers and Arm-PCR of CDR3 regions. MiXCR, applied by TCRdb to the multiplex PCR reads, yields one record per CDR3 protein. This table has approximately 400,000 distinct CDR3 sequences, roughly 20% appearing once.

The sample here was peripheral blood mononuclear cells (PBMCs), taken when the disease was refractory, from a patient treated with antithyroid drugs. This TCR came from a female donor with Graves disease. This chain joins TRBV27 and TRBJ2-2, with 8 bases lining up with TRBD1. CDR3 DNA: TGTGCCAGCAGTTTTATGCAGGGGGCGTCCGGGGAGCTGTTTTTT. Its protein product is CASSFMQGASGELFF.